Each of the 22 T cell receptor beta chains below was sequenced from the same sample in a study of blood T cell repertoires in COVID-19. Clones were read by immunoSEQ multiplex PCR, and TCRdb kept only the in-frame ones, dropping some. The repertoire holds a few hundred thousand clones, with around 80% as singletons. Specimen: peripheral blood. Every receptor here comes from an older woman who had recovered from COVID-19.

The chain carries TRBV9 and TRBJ1-6, with 8 nucleotides matching TRBD1. Germline V gene lookup returns CDR1 SGDLS and CDR2 YYNGEE. The ends lost 0 bases at V and 7 bases at J; junction bases unmatched: 0. This CDR3 has 14 residues. In DNA, the CDR3 is TGTGCCAGCAGCGTAGGGACAGGGAATTCACCCCTCCACTTT. This translates into CASSVGTGNSPLHF. The complete variable domain, with remaining parts taken from reference TRBV9 and TRBJ1-6, reads DSGVTQTPKHLITATGQRVTLRCSPRSGDLSVYWYQQSLDQGLQFLIQYYNGEERAKGNILERFSAQQFPDLHSELNLSSLELGDSALYFCASSVGTGNSPLHFGNGTRLTVT.

The chain uses TRBV4-3 and TRBJ2-5; 12 bases line up with TRBD2. Per germline, CDR1 LGHNA and CDR2 YSLEER. V was pared by 0 bases and J by 3 bases, with 8 bases of the junction left unmatched. CDR3 size: 18 residues. The DNA of the CDR3 is TGCGCCAGCAGCCAAGATGCGATGGGACTAGCGGGTAAAGAGACCCAGTACTTC. This gives the protein CASSQDAMGLAGKETQYF.

This clone has only a few counts. V gene TRBV6-6 combines with J gene TRBJ1-1; 7 positions agree with TRBD1. Germline V lookup: CDR1 MNHNY, CDR2 SVGAGI (reference sequence). The CDR3 runs to 15 residues. V lost 2 bases and J lost 3; bases outside the gene matches: 6. The CDR3 nucleotides are TGTGCCAGCAGTTACCGAGGACAGGCCTACACTGAAGCTTTCTTT. The encoded protein is CASSYRGQAYTEAFF.

The chain combines TRBV12-5 with TRBJ1-6; 7 bases fit TRBD1. Germline V gene sequence: CDR1 LGHNT, CDR2 FRNRAP. The CDR3 loop spans 15 amino acids. V shed 1 base and J 4 bases; nucleotides not matched to a gene: 1. The CDR3 protein is CASGLDRGYNSPLHF. DNA for the CDR3: TGTGCTAGTGGTTTGGACAGGGGATATAATTCACCCCTCCACTTT. The full variable domain, rest sourced from reference TRBV12-5 and TRBJ1-6, is DARVTQTPRHKVTEMGQEVTMRCQPILGHNTVFWYRQTMMQGLELLAYFRNRAPLDDSGMPKDRFSAEMPDATLATLKIQPSEPRDSAVYFCASGLDRGYNSPLHFGNGTRLTVT.

The J gene is TRBJ2-1, the V gene TRBV7-2; possibly TRBD2 for D (5 bases). CDR1 and CDR2 from the germline V gene are SGHTA and FQGNSA. There are 16 residues in the CDR3. Trimming took 5 bases from V and 0 from J, leaving 14 bases between them. CDR3 in amino acids: CASSLGPRDSYNEQFF. CDR3 nucleotide sequence: TGTGCCAGCAGCCTTGGCCCGAGGGACTCCTACAATGAGCAGTTCTTC. Looking up the rest from reference TRBV7-2 and TRBJ2-1 gives the full variable domain: GAGVSQSPSNKVTEKGKDVELRCDPISGHTALYWYRQSLGQGLEFLIYFQGNSAPDKSGLPSDRFSAERTGGSVSTLTIQRTQQEDSAVYLCASSLGPRDSYNEQFFGPGTRLTVL.

The chain links TRBV3-1 (or the pseudogene TRBV3-2) to TRBJ1-2; possible D gene TRBD1, 5 bases. The CDR3 covers 13 residues. The V gene lost 3 bases and the J gene lost 7 bases, with 12 bases spanning the gap. Germline V CDR1 and CDR2: LGHDT, YNNKEL (reference sequence). The CDR3 nucleotides read TGTGCCAGCAGCCAGATAGGGGAAACTGGCTACACCTTC. This codes for CASSQIGETGYTF.

As DNA, the CDR3 is TGTGCCAGCAGCTCCAACCGTGCTAGCGGGGGCGCTTCCTACAATGAGCAGTTCTTC. Protein: CASSSNRASGGASYNEQFF. V gene TRBV6-2 or TRBV6-3 combines with J gene TRBJ2-1, with TRBD2 matching over 10 bases. Trimming at V came to 6 bases and at J to 1 base, leaving 15 bases not matched to a gene. CDR1 and CDR2 from the germline V gene are MNHEY and SVGEGT. The CDR3 is made up of 19 amino acids.

This chain links TRBV19 with TRBJ2-1; 12 bases fit TRBD2. Per the germline V gene, CDR1 is LNHDA and CDR2 is SQIVND (reference sequence). CDR3 length: 17 amino acids. V trimming: 3 bases; J trimming: 9 bases; junction bases outside the gene matches: 12. The CDR3 DNA is TGTGCCAGTAGTATTGCTAGCGGGGGGGCCCGGGCTTCTGAGCAGTTCTTC. Protein: CASSIASGGARASEQFF.

This chain connects TRBV4-1 to TRBJ1-5, with TRBD1 matching over 7 bases. The CDR3 has 13 residues. From germline, CDR1 is MGHRA and CDR2 YSYEKL. V lost 5 bases to trimming and J lost 7 bases; unmatched junction nucleotides: 5. CDR3 DNA: TGCGCCAGCAGCAGGGGGCGCGGACAGCCCCAGCATTTT. Translation gives CASSRGRGQPQHF.

The V call is TRBV13, the J call TRBJ1-5, with 8 bases that match TRBD1. Per germline, CDR1 PRHDT and CDR2 FYEKMQ (reference sequence). V lost 2 bases and J lost 6; bases outside the gene matches: 12. The CDR3 consists of 17 residues. CDR3 residues: CASSLNGGRGLLQPQHF. CDR3 nucleotide sequence: TGTGCCAGCAGCTTAAACGGTGGCAGGGGGCTCCTTCAGCCCCAGCATTTT.

The chain uses TRBV14 and TRBJ2-7; no clear D. The CDR3 contains 13 residues. Germline-derived CDR1 and CDR2 are SGHDN and FVKESK. Trimming removed 4 bases at V and 1 base at J, with 8 bases between. DNA of the CDR3: TGTGCCAGCAGCCCGACACATTCCTACGAGCAGTACTTC. Protein product: CASSPTHSYEQYF.

The rearrangement uses TRBV4-1 and TRBJ1-6; D gene unclear. The CDR3 length is 16 residues. Trimming left V 4 bases short and J 5 bases short, with 15 bases between. Germline CDR1 is MGHRA and CDR2 is YSYEKL. CDR3 nucleotide sequence: TGCGCCAGCAGCCTACAGCTGGTATTCGATAATTCACCCCTCCACTTT. Protein product: CASSLQLVFDNSPLHF.

This chain uses TRBV5-1 with TRBJ1-3; weak D call: TRBD1 (6 bases). There are 15 residues in the CDR3. Germline-derived CDR1 and CDR2 are SGHRS and YFSETQ. V dropped 4 bases and J dropped 0 bases, with 11 bases sitting between them. In nucleotides, the CDR3 is TGCGCCAGCAGCAAAACAGGGCCCTCTGGAAACACCATATATTTT. It codes for CASSKTGPSGNTIYF.

This chain uses TRBV30 with TRBJ2-7; 8 bases match TRBD1. The CDR3 is 14 residues long. CDR1 and CDR2 (germline): GTSNPN, SVGIG (reference sequence). With V trimmed by 5 bases and J by 3 bases, 9 bases remained unmatched. CDR3 protein: CAWAFRDRYYEQYF. The CDR3 DNA reads TGTGCCTGGGCCTTCCGGGACAGGTACTACGAGCAGTACTTC.

The chain recombines TRBV9 with TRBJ2-6; possibly TRBD1 for D (5 bases). Germline V gene sequence: CDR1 SGDLS, CDR2 YYNGEE. Trimming stripped 2 bases from V and 2 bases from J, with 5 bases between. The CDR3 consists of 14 residues. Here the CDR3 reads CASSVRAGANVLTF. The CDR3 nucleotides read TGTGCCAGCAGCGTCAGGGCTGGGGCCAACGTCCTGACTTTC.

Only one count was recorded for this clone. V gene TRBV19 combines with J gene TRBJ2-5, with a weak D call TRBD1 (6 bases). Trimming took 3 bases from V and 0 from J, leaving 14 bases between them. The CDR3 loop spans 16 amino acids. Germline V CDR1 and CDR2: LNHDA, SQIVND (reference sequence). The CDR3 loop reads CASSMELGGYQETQYF. CDR3 sequence (DNA): TGTGCCAGTAGTATGGAACTAGGGGGATACCAAGAGACCCAGTACTTC.

The chain links TRBV11-3 to TRBJ2-3; 10 bases align to TRBD2. CDR3 size: 16 residues. J lost 1 base, V lost 4 bases, and 5 bases had no gene match. Germline V gene sequence: CDR1 SGHNT, CDR2 YENEEA. CDR3 in DNA: TGTGCCAGCAGCTCGAGGGGGACTAGCGGCACAGATACGCAGTATTTT. As protein: CASSSRGTSGTDTQYF.

The V and J genes are TRBV5-4 and TRBJ2-7; 11 bases line up with TRBD1. The V and J ends lost 1 base and 7 bases, in that order; junction bases with no gene match: 7. CDR3 length: 15 residues. CDR1 and CDR2 from the germline V gene are SGHNT and YYREEE (reference sequence). The CDR3 sequence is CASSLPGQGAREQYF. In nucleotides, the CDR3 is TGTGCCAGCAGCTTGCCCGGACAGGGGGCACGGGAGCAGTACTTC.

The V gene is TRBV5-6, the J gene TRBJ1-1; a possible D gene is TRBD1 (6 bases). The CDR3 runs 14 residues. Trimming stripped 4 bases from V and 5 bases from J, with 15 bases between. CDR1 and CDR2 from the germline V gene are SGHDT and YYEEEE. The CDR3 nucleotides are TGTGCCAGCAGCGGGGCCAGGGGCAGGACTGAAGCTTTCTTT. It translates to CASSGARGRTEAFF.

The chain couples TRBV10-3 to TRBJ1-5; no definite D call. V lost 0 bases to trimming and J lost 2 bases, with 11 bases between them. Germline CDR1 ENHRY, CDR2 SYGVKD. CDR3 length: 16 amino acids. CDR3 in DNA: TGTGCCATCAGTGAGTCGAAAGGAGATGGCAATCAGCCCCAGCATTTT. Its protein is CAISESKGDGNQPQHF.

The V gene is TRBV6-5, the J gene TRBJ1-1; tentative D call: TRBD1 (6 bases). This CDR3 contains 13 residues. In germline, CDR1 is MNHEY, CDR2 SVGAGI. V was trimmed by 10 bases and J by 0 bases, leaving 12 bases between them. The CDR3 reads CATTRTVNTEAFF. The CDR3, as DNA: TGTGCCACCACCAGGACAGTGAACACTGAAGCTTTCTTT.

The V call is TRBV5-5, the J call TRBJ1-5; no firm D call. Germline V lookup: CDR1 SGHKS, CDR2 YYEKEE (reference sequence). V lost 6 bases and J 7 bases, leaving 14 bases between the germline ends. The CDR3 is 13 amino acids. The CDR3 DNA sequence: TGTGCCAGCAACCCCACGGCGGAACAGCCCCAGCATTTT. Translating it yields CASNPTAEQPQHF.